Below are 3 T cell receptor beta chains sequenced from a single sample in a study of T cells in Graves' hyperthyroidism and ophthalmopathy. RNA transcripts gave rise to amplified TCR beta CDR3 regions. The HTBI primer set was used in a first-round RT-PCR of the TCR CDR3. TCRdb re-called the multiplex PCR reads with MiXCR, one entry per CDR3 protein. The sample lists about 49,000 distinct CDR3 sequences; around 55% were seen once. Material: peripheral blood or thyroid tissue (not recorded which). Every receptor here comes from a man between 18 and 35 years old with Graves' hyperthyroidism.

In its sample, this clonotype was seen once. The J gene is TRBJ1-6, the V gene TRBV7-8; tentative D call: TRBD1 (5 bases). V dropped 2 bases and J dropped 7 bases, with 12 bases sitting between them. The germline CDR1 and CDR2 sequences are SGHVS and FQNEAQ. The CDR3 length is 15 residues. This chain's CDR3 is CASSLRRGENSPLHF. In DNA form, the CDR3 reads TGTGCCAGCAGCTTAAGGAGGGGTGAGAATTCACCCCTCCACTTT. The full variable domain, completed using reference TRBV7-8 and TRBJ1-6, is GAGVSQSPRYKVAKRGQDVALRCDPISGHVSLFWYQQALGQGPEFLTYFQNEAQLDKSGLPSDRFFAERPEGSVSTLKIQRTQQEDSAVYLCASSLRRGENSPLHFGNGTRLTVT.

This clonotype was recorded at least ten times. This chain joins TRBV6-2 or TRBV6-3 and TRBJ1-6, with unresolved D. From germline, CDR1 is MNHEY and CDR2 SVGEGT. Trimming shortened V by 5 bases and J by 13 bases, and 12 bases separated the two germline ends. The length of the CDR3 is 12 residues. CDR3 bases: TGTGCCAGCAGTCTCGGAGGAGGTCCCCTCCACTTT. It yields the protein CASSLGGGPLHF.

The chain employs TRBV29-1 and TRBJ2-5; 8 nucleotides align to TRBD2. Germline assignment: CDR1 SQVTM and CDR2 ANQGSEA. The CDR3 loop spans 16 amino acids. V dropped 4 bases and J dropped 1; count of bases not matched to a gene: 11. The CDR3 DNA follows: TGCAGCGTTGGCGGACGGAGACTAGCGACCCAAGAGACCCAGTACTTC. Translated, it gives CSVGGRRLATQETQYF.